This T cell receptor beta chain emerged from a study of shared clonotypes between healthy human individuals. As for this clone: What it recognizes is unknown.

Broader study findings: The study found lower generation probabilities in non-shared clonotypes than in those shared by all four donors. Across a handful of donors, naive CD4 shared roughly 5%, naive CD8 over 3%, memory CD4 2% to 2.5%, memory CD8 about 0.4%.

From germline, CDR1 is LGHNA and CDR2 YSLEER. The germline V and J ends were trimmed by 1 base and 7 bases, with 14 bases remaining between them. CDR3 length equals 15 residues. Adult donors, all healthy and HIV-negative, had no recent acute infections or vaccinations. The method was immunoSEQ multiplex PCR; TCRdb's version includes in-frame clones alone and lacks a portion of them. The sample shows about 2.3 million clones, over 85% of them seen only once. Sequencing input: naive CD4+ T cells from PBMCs. The subset here: CD45RA+ positively selected. This rearrangement joins TRBV4-3 to TRBJ1-5, with D hard to call. This sequence was found in a man aged 18 to 29 in good health. Some clones in this sample may be carry-over from other donors' samples. The CDR3 reads CASSQGPTPGQPQHF. DNA for the CDR3: TGCGCCAGCAGCCAAGGCCCCACGCCGGGGCAGCCCCAGCATTTT.